The clone carrying this TCR beta chain was found a few times. This entry belongs to a study of blood T cell repertoires in COVID-19. Study at large: Whether acute or convalescent, the COVID-19 samples came from the United States, Italy and Spain.

The CDR3 runs 13 residues. Germline loops: CDR1 LNHDA, CDR2 SQIVND (reference sequence). V lost 3 bases and J lost 6; bases outside the gene matches: 5. Repertoires were generated with immunoSEQ multiplex PCR, while TCRdb's copy carries only in-frame clones and drops some. The data show some 200,000 clones, roughly 82% seen once. This receptor was obtained from a human donor in a cohort sampled during active COVID-19. The specimen sequenced was peripheral blood. The chain is built from TRBV19 and TRBJ2-7, with 7 positions matching TRBD1. As DNA, the CDR3 is TGTGCCAGTAGTATGACAGGGAGAAGCGAGCAGTACTTC. This gives the protein CASSMTGRSEQYF.